This is a list of T cell receptor beta chains from one sample in a study of T cells in Graves' hyperthyroidism and ophthalmopathy. A single record per CDR3 protein comes from TCRdb applying MiXCR to the multiplex PCR reads. The data show over 700,000 distinct CDR3 sequences, about 19% seen once. Sequencing used blood. These receptors were collected from a woman aged 50 to 60 with Graves' hyperthyroidism that later progressed to Graves' ophthalmopathy. CDR3s include the opening cysteine and the closing phenylalanine or tryptophan. A D gene is named only where the DNA matches it firmly. A row's size may be missing; if present it is once, few, many or a size class.

D: NA
V: TRBV24-1
size: NA
length: 16
J: TRBJ2-3
DNA: TGTGCCACCAGTGATTTTGGGACAAGCCACACAGATACGCAGTATTTT
CDR3: CATSDFGTSHTDTQYF

D: NA
V: TRBV10-2
size: NA
length: 13
J: TRBJ1-1
DNA: TGCGCCAGCAGTGTGGACAGTTCAACCCAAGCTTTCTTT
CDR3: CASSVDSSTQAFF

D: TRBD1
V: TRBV7-6
size: NA
length: 18
J: TRBJ2-7
DNA: TGTGCCAGCAGCTTAGCCTCCGGGACAGGGATCGTCTCCTACGAGCAGTACTTC
CDR3: CASSLASGTGIVSYEQYF

D: NA
V: TRBV27
size: NA
length: 14
J: TRBJ1-2
DNA: TGTGCCAGCAGTTCCCGCTTGGGGCTGTATGGCTACACCTTC
CDR3: CASSSRLGLYGYTF

D: TRBD1
V: TRBV12-3/TRBV12-4
size: NA
length: 15
J: TRBJ2-1
DNA: TGTGCCAGCAGTGCGGACAGGAGAATTAACAATGAGCAGTTCTTC
CDR3: CASSADRRINNEQFF

D: NA
V: TRBV14
size: once
length: 12
J: TRBJ1-5
DNA: TGTGCCAGCAGCCAATTGGGGTTTCCCCAGCATTTT
CDR3: CASSQLGFPQHF

D: NA
V: TRBV19
size: NA
length: 14
J: TRBJ1-4
DNA: TGTGCCAGTAGCGATACAGAGCTTAATGAAAAACTGTTTTTT
CDR3: CASSDTELNEKLFF

D: NA
V: TRBV15
size: many
length: 14
J: TRBJ1-1
DNA: TGTGCCACCAGCAGAGTCAGGGCTAACACTGAAGCTTTCTTT
CDR3: CATSRVRANTEAFF

D: TRBD1
V: TRBV29-1
size: NA
length: 16
J: TRBJ1-1
DNA: TGCAGCGTTGAAGGGGACAGGGGCGGGGTGAGCACTGAAGCTTTCTTT
CDR3: CSVEGDRGGVSTEAFF

D: NA
V: TRBV6-1
size: many
length: 16
J: TRBJ2-7
DNA: TGTGCCAGCAGTGAATGGGGGGGACAGGTGCGCTACGAGCAGTACTTC
CDR3: CASSEWGGQVRYEQYF

D: TRBD1
V: TRBV6-1
size: few
length: 17
J: TRBJ1-4
DNA: TGTGCCAGCAGAGACGCCGGGACAGGGGGGTATAATGAAAAACTGTTTTTT
CDR3: CASRDAGTGGYNEKLFF

D: NA
V: TRBV20-1
size: many
length: 15
J: TRBJ2-3
DNA: TGCAGTGCAAGCCCTTCGGCTAGCGGCACAGATACGCAGTATTTT
CDR3: CSASPSASGTDTQYF

D: NA
V: TRBV6-2/TRBV6-3
size: few
length: 12
J: TRBJ2-7
DNA: TGTGCCAGCAGTTACGGAGGGGGCGAGCAGTACTTC
CDR3: CASSYGGGEQYF

D: NA
V: TRBV3-1
size: NA
length: 15
J: TRBJ1-3
DNA: TGTGCCAGCAGCCCCTCCTTAGGGGGACTTGGCACCATATATTTT
CDR3: CASSPSLGGLGTIYF

D: NA
V: TRBV11-3
size: many
length: 14
J: TRBJ1-1
DNA: TGTGCCAGCAGCTTAGGCAGGGACGTCACTGAAGCTTTCTTT
CDR3: CASSLGRDVTEAFF

D: NA
V: TRBV15
size: NA
length: 12
J: TRBJ2-7
DNA: TGTGCCACCAGCCCGGGCCCGTACGAGCAGTACTTC
CDR3: CATSPGPYEQYF